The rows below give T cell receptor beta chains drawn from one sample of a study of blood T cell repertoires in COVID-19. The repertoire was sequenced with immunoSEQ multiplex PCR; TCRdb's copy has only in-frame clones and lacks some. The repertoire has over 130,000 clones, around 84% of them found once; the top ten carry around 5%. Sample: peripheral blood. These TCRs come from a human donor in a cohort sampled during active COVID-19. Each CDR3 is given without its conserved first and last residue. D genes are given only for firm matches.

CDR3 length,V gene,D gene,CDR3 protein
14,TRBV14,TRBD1,ASSQVAGDRAYGYT
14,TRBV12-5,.,ASGLVLDRRGETQY
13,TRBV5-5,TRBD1,ASSSWTGASYEQY
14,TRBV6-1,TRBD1,ASSEAFNRGYYEQY
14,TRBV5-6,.,ASSQLTQLLNYGYT
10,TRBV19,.,ASSPGGGDYT
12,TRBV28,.,ASSLRRANYGYT
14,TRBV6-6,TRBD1,ASSKQPGQGREKLF
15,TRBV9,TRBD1,ASSPRRDSSYNSPLH
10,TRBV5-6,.,ASSDRDYEQY
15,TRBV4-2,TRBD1,ASSHPKTGPYNSPLH
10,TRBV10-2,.,ASSEALSEAF
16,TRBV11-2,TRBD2,ASSARLAGLSSYNEQF
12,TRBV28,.,ASSQDSGVRKQY
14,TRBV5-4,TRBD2,ASSLFSGGSSYEQY
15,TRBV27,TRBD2,ASSLLGLAANTGELF